This T cell receptor delta chain emerged from a study of gamma-delta T cells after stem cell transplantation. CDR3 length: 16 residues. Germline V gene sequence: CDR1 GEAIGNYY, CDR2 EKD. Trimming took 3 bases from V and 0 from J, leaving 16 bases between them. This clone was observed a handful of times. TCRdb reanalysed the RT-PCR reads via CATT. The specimen's table records roughly 8 delta-chain clones. The sample taken for sequencing was gamma-delta T cells. The receptor was isolated from a human donor. It is not recorded whose cells these are; they may come from a transplant donor. This table probably holds off-target reads from a library built for another chain. The V call is TRDV2, the J call TRDJ1; D is uncertain. Here the CDR3 reads CACDPLTGVYTDKLIF. DNA of the CDR3: TGTGCCTGTGACCCCCTTACCGGGGTTTACACCGATAAACTCATCTTT.